This paragraph covers one TCR beta chain sequence. The antigen it binds to is not known. Per-nucleotide qualities are absent, and no much larger clonotype sits a single base away. From the germline V gene, CDR1 is SGHTA and CDR2 is FQGTGA. The CDR3 contains 16 residues, cysteine and phenylalanine counted. Only CDR3 DNA remains: 48 bases, in frame from the first base. V is cut back by 0 bases and J by 4 bases, with 9 bases in the junction unmatched. The cohort consisted of 670 or so healthy bone marrow donors. All cohort members were sampled while nominally healthy, although unrecorded immune exposures were likely present. The donor tested CMV seronegative and was one of the 352 seronegative cohort members. A peripheral blood sample was collected from each donor, and TCR beta sequencing was performed on peripheral blood mononuclear cells. The Qiagen DNeasy Blood Extraction Kit was used to extract genomic DNA from the blood cell samples.

This record comes from a study of cytomegalovirus exposure and HLA in healthy donors (dated by TCRdb to the late 2010s). About the full investigation: According to an earlier analysis of several hundred of the donors, about 180 million T cells yielded over 90 million unique TCR beta sequences and 250 to 350 Gb of sequence data. In a later analysis, previously published TCR beta repertoires from 666 donors were re-analyzed and high-resolution HLA genotyping was added so that TCR occurrence patterns could be studied. Of the 300 to 450 genotyped donors, 81% were placed in the genetic ancestry cluster associated with self-reported Caucasian donors. In an earlier analysis of roughly 580 of the donors, high-throughput TCR beta sequencing was used to judge whether each TCR beta V gene segment behaved as functional or pseudogenic. The study aimed to test whether signatures of past pathogen exposure could be identified by cataloging public T cell receptors. The study used immunosequencing to profile the T cell repertoires of approximately 690 subjects and linked those repertoires to cytomegalovirus serostatus. All discovery cohort repertoires had been generated on a single sequencing platform. An early release covering some 640 HLA-typed donors comprised approximately 290 gigabases of sequencing data and approximately 85 million unique TCR sequences. Donor age, sex, ethnicity and CMV serostatus were compiled together with the repertoire data. In the later analysis, no new phenotypic data were used to find candidate immune exposures; instead, reliance was placed on TCR beta sequences and their occurrence across donors. HLA typing included class I and class II loci at four-digit resolution. A later genetic analysis used genome-wide SNP genotypes for about 65% of the roughly 700 donors, treating that subset as a discovery cohort. About five DR-DQ haplotypes were treated as single units for association and clustering because of strong linkage in the cohort. The study combined high-throughput TCR immunosequencing, statistical association of individual TCRs with disease status, and machine learning to predict cytomegalovirus infection status. Typing coverage differed by locus: A, B, C, DRB1 and DQB1 were typed in about 629-630 donors, DQA1 in roughly 510, DPA1 in approximately 610, and DPB1 in 400 to 480. Across 300 to 400 genotyped donors of the cohort, an average of roughly 250,000 unique TCR beta nucleotide sequences per donor were sequenced, and 15% to 20% of those sequences were non-productive. Along with the roughly 700-subject first cohort, a separate validation cohort of around 120 different subjects was used.

What the work shows at the level of the full study, not this receptor alone: In a later analysis, HLA-associated TCR beta chains showed more clonal expansion and lower generation probabilities than non-associated chains that were equally common. Because counts were too low, about 18 rarely observed V segments, including chromosome 9 orphons, were left out of the earlier analysis of about 620 of the donors. An earlier analysis of approximately 590 of the donors showed that most TCR beta V segments appeared in productive rearrangements either about 87% or about 30% of the time, which broadly matched IMGT annotations. In the study, 150 to 200 TCR beta chains were listed as associated with cytomegalovirus. In a later analysis, most CMV-associated TCR beta chains were found to appear HLA-restricted, with HLA associations seemingly driven largely by CMV exposure. A cluster of highly shared sequence variants was judged likely to represent a technical artifact of the sequencing pipeline. Compared with the roughly 600-donor mean, donors in an Asian-associated ancestry cluster had fewer N-insertions in productive TCRs, according to a later genetic analysis. CMV serostatus was the only immune exposure information available for the cohort. Some IMGT-functional V segments, including TRBV6-2 and TRBV6-3, could not be told apart with the 87-base-pair reads, so those segments were excluded. The authors suggested that the approach could potentially be generalized to other disease states and immunological phenotypes. According to a later analysis, parvovirus B19, influenza, CMV and Epstein-Barr virus appeared linked to several top co-occurrence clusters. In a later analysis, the rate of TCR association differed among HLA loci, with DRB1 alleles having the most associated TCRs and HLA-C alleles having the fewest. In this cohort, only TCR beta chains were sequenced, and detectable features were limited by the absence of alpha or paired-chain data. The presence/absence analyses assumed that sequencing depth was roughly uniform across donors, and that assumption may not be true. Most TCR sequences were observed very rarely across donors, whereas some public TCRs were present in many individuals. Strong co-occurrence of HLA alleles, especially DR and DQ, made assigning TCR associations to individual alleles difficult. The classifier was reported to diagnose cytomegalovirus status with high specificity and sensitivity in both the original and validation cohorts. In a later genetic analysis, a missense DCLRE1C variant was associated with V-gene and J-gene trimming of TCR beta chains, and the association was replicated in an independent cohort. A further reported finding was that TCR beta sequences accurately predicted the HLA-A and HLA-B alleles for most subjects in the first cohort. Linkage disequilibrium might explain the correlated functional status among segregating V segments, but an unknown experimental factor could not be ruled out. A few of the identified cytomegalovirus-associated TCR beta chains were confirmed in vitro to be specific for cytomegalovirus antigens. Specific HLA alleles were associated with 15,000 to 20,000 TCR beta sequences at a false discovery rate of 0.05 in a later analysis. HLA typing was unavailable for some donors at each locus, so association tests used only the typed subset.

The protocol used for the library was the immunoSEQ multiplex PCR assay. For the multiplex PCR, a mixture combining 60 forward primers for TCR Vbeta segments and 13 reverse primers for TCR Jbeta segments was used. The CDR3 region of rearranged TCR beta genes was amplified from genomic DNA with a multiplex PCR assay. Amplified TCR beta libraries were sequenced as 87-base-pair reads on the Illumina HiSeq System. For the original study's pipeline: In a later analysis, roughly 80 million unique TCR beta chains were counted across the 500 to 850 repertoires, and roughly 11 million of these chains were shared by at least two donors. Raw reads were error-corrected and collapsed into unique sequences with a nearest-neighbor algorithm that merged closely related sequences to remove PCR and sequencing errors. V, D and J gene segments were assigned by aligning CDR3 sequences to IMGT reference sequences. For a sequence to be retained, a match of at least six nucleotides was required to both a V gene segment and a J gene segment. A rearrangement counted as productive if the CDR3 had no stop codons and remained in frame with V and J, and every other rearrangement counted as non-productive. Following IMGT convention, CDR3 was defined as the stretch from the second conserved V-encoded cysteine to the conserved J-encoded phenylalanine. The earlier analysis of 500 to 600 of the donors excluded sequences that lacked an unambiguous match to a single V gene segment. In an earlier analysis of some 590 of the donors, V segments were called functional above 56.7% productive rearrangements and were called segregating when the between-donor standard deviation exceeded 5%. To diagnose cytomegalovirus status from the catalog of TCR beta chain sequences, a statistical classification framework was built. A later analysis assigned V and J genes by comparing TCR nucleotide sequences with IMGT/GENE-DB human TR gene sequences. In a later analysis, CDR3 sequences and most-parsimonious VDJ recombination scenarios were assigned using the TCRdist pipeline. In a later analysis, each TCR beta chain was defined by its CDR3 amino acid sequence together with its V-gene family, and reads without a unique V-gene family were excluded. A later analysis removed 592 highly shared, low-generation-probability nucleotide sequences to deal with suspected cross-contamination and a sequencing artifact. A later analysis calculated a clonal expansion index for each public chain from normalized within-repertoire ranks of inferred template counts. In a later analysis, generation probabilities were computed with a VDJ recombination model fitted to out-of-frame rearrangements, and the resulting probabilities were checked against IGoR. A later analysis scored TCR-TCR, TCR-HLA and TCR-CMV co-occurrence with hypergeometric tests, applying a repertoire-size bias correction to TCR pairs. To estimate false discovery rates, a later analysis permuted the HLA or CMV assignments 20 times. A later analysis grouped co-occurring TCRs with DBSCAN, adding TCRdist sequence similarity when clustering within HLA-allele-positive subsets. Co-occurrence clustering excluded repertoires with fewer than 30,000 or more than 120,000 public chains, plus five with anomalous nucleotide sharing. The table was pulled from immuneACCESS by TCRdb, which kept in-frame rearrangements only. Such tables lose some clones; where checked, under half of the loss comes from unresolved V genes, and the rest has no known cause. V, J and clone size are those of that table, while D and trimming were read from the DNA. Present in this sample are roughly 170,000 clones, 82% of which were seen just once. 1.5% of the sample lies in the top ten.

The receptor chain draws on TRBV7-3 and TRBJ2-7; 7 central nucleotides agree with TRBD1. The material sequenced was PBMCs. The clonotype originates from a male donor in good health and CMV-seronegative. CDR3 loop: CASSLTNEQGRYEQYF. The nucleotide sequence is given as TGTGCCAGCAGCTTAACTAACGAACAGGGGCGGTACGAGCAGTACTTC.